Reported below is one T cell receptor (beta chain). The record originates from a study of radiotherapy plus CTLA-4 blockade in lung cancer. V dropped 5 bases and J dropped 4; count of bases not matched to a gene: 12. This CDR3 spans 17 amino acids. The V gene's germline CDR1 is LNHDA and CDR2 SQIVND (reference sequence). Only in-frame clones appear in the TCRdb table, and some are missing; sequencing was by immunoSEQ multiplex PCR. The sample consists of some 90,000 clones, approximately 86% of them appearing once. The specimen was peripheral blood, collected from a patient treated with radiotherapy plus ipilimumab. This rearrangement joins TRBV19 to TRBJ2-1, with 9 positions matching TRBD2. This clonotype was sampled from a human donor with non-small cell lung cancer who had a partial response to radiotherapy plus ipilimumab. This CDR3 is CASSPRLAGEVYNEQFF. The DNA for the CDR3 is TGTGCCAGTAGTCCCCGTTTAGCGGGAGAGGTTTACAATGAGCAGTTCTTC. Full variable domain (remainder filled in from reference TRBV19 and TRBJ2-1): DGGITQSPKYLFRKEGQNVTLSCEQNLNHDAMYWYRQDPGQGLRLIYYSQIVNDFQKGDIAEGYSVSREKKESFPLTVTSAQKNPTAFYLCASSPRLAGEVYNEQFFGPGTRLTVL.